The clone carrying this T cell receptor (beta chain) was seen once. One Seattle source followed patients from active infection through their disease course. The data derive from a study of blood T cell repertoires in COVID-19. The wider study: There were acute and convalescent COVID-19 samples, and they came from the United States, Italy and Spain. T cells, B-cell-depleted T cells, or PBMCs supplied cDNA or gDNA.

After removal of 7 bases from V and 9 bases from J, the junction contained 13 bases not matched to a gene. There are 15 residues in the CDR3. Germline V lookup: CDR1 MNHEY, CDR2 SVGAGI. In the original processing: Amplified reference gene primers provided the basis for estimating nucleated cell counts. Profiled with immunoSEQ multiplex PCR; TCRdb holds only in-frame clones, not every one. V, J and clone size are taken as reported in that table, and D and trimming were inferred from the DNA itself. The data hold about 530,000 clones, with less than 90% observed a single time. The sample consisted of peripheral blood. This chain joins TRBV6-5 and TRBJ2-1, with 9 bases that match TRBD2. The TCR comes from a woman aged 45-59 years with COVID-19, enrolled during active disease. The CDR3 region has the DNA TGTGCCAGCAATCCGGGACTAGCTGTCCCCAGTGAGCAGTTCTTC. This encodes CASNPGLAVPSEQFF.